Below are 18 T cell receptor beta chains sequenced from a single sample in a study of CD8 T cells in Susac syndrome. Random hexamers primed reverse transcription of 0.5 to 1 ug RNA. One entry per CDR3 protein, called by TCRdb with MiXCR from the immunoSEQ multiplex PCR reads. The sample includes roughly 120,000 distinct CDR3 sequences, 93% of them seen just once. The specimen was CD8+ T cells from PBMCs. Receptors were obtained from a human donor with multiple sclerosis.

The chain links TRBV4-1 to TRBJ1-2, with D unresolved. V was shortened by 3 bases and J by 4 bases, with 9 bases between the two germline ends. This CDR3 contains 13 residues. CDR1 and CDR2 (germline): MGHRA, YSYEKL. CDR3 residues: CASSQPGSYGYTF. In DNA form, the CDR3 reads TGCGCCAGCAGCCAGCCCGGGAGCTATGGCTACACCTTC.

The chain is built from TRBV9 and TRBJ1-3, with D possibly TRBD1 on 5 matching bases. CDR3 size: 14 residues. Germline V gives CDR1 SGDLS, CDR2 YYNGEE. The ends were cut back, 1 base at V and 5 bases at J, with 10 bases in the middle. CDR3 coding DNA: TGTGCCAGCAGCGTAAGGGACGGACGAAACACCATATATTTT. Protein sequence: CASSVRDGRNTIYF.

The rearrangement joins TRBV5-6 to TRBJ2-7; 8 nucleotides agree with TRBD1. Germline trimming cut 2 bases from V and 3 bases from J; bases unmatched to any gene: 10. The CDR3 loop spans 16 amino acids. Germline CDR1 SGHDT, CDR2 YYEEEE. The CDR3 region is CASSFPTGDHFYEQYV. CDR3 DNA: TGTGCCAGCAGCTTTCCGACAGGGGACCACTTCTACGAGCAGTACGTC.

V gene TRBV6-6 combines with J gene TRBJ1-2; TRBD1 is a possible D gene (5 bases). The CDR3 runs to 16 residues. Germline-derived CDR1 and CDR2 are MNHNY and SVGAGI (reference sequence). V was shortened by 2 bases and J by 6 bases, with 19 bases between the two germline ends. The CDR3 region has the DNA TGTGCCAGCAGTTACCCCGACAGTGACGAGGAGGATGGCTACACCTTC. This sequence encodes CASSYPDSDEEDGYTF.

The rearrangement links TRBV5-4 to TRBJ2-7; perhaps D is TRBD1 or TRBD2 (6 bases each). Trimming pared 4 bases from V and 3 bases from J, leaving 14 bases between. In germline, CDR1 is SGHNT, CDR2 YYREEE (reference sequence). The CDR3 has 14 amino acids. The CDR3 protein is CASSPSGGGYEQYF. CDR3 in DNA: TGTGCCAGCAGCCCCTCCGGAGGGGGCTACGAGCAGTACTTC.

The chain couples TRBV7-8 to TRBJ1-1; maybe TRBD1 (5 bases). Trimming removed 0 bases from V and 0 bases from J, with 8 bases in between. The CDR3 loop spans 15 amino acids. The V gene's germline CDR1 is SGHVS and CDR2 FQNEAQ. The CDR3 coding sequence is TGTGCCAGCAGCTTAGCGTACAGGTTGAACACTGAAGCTTTCTTT. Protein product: CASSLAYRLNTEAFF.

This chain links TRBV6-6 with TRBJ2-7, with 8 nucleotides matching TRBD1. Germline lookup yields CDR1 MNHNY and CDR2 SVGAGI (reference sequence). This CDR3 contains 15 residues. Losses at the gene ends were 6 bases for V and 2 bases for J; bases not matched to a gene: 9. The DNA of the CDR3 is TGTGCCAGCAGGCAGGGACAGGCCTTAACCTACGAGCAGTACGTC. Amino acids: CASRQGQALTYEQYV.

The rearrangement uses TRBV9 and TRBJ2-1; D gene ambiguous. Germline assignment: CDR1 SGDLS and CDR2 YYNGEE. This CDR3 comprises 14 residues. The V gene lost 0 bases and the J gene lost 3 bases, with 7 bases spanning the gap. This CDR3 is CASSVGLLYNEQFF. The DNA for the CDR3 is TGTGCCAGCAGCGTAGGTCTACTCTACAATGAGCAGTTCTTC. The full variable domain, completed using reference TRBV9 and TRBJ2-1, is DSGVTQTPKHLITATGQRVTLRCSPRSGDLSVYWYQQSLDQGLQFLIQYYNGEERAKGNILERFSAQQFPDLHSELNLSSLELGDSALYFCASSVGLLYNEQFFGPGTRLTVL.

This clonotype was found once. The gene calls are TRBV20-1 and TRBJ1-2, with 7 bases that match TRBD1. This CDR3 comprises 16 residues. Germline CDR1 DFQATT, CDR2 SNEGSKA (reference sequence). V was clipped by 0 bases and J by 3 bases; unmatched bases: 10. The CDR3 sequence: CSARDRLTGSHYGYTF. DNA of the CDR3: TGCAGTGCTAGAGATCGGCTGACAGGGAGCCACTATGGCTACACCTTC.

The CDR3 spells CASGLSKMGLAGVSHEQYV. CDR3 coding DNA: TGTGCTAGTGGTTTGTCCAAGATGGGACTAGCGGGAGTCTCCCACGAGCAGTACGTC. The chain employs TRBV12-5 and TRBJ2-7, with TRBD2 matching 14 bases. CDR3 length: 19 residues. Germline V gives CDR1 LGHNT, CDR2 FRNRAP.

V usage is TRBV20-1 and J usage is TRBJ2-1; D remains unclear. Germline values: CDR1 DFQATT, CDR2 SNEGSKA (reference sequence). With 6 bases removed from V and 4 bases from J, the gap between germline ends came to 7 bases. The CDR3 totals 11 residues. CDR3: CSAPTYNEQFF. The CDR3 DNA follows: TGCAGTGCCCCAACATACAATGAGCAGTTCTTC.

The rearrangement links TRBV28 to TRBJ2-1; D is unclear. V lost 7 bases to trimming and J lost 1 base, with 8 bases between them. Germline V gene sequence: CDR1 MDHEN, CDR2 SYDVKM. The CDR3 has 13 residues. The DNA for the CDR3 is TGTGCCAGCAAGGAAGGGTCCTACAATGAGCAGTTCTTC. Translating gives CASKEGSYNEQFF.

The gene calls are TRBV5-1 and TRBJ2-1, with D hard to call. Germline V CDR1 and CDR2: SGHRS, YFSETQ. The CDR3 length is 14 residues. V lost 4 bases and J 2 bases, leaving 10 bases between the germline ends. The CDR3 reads CASSPQWPYNEQFF. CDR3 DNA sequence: TGCGCCAGCAGCCCCCAGTGGCCCTACAATGAGCAGTTCTTC.

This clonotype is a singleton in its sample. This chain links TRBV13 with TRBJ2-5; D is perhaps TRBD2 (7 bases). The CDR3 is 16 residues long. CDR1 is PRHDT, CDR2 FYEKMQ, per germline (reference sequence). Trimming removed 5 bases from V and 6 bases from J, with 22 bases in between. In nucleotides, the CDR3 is TGTGCCAGCAGCGCGTCGGGGAGGGAGACAGGAAAGACCCAGTACTTC. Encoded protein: CASSASGRETGKTQYF.

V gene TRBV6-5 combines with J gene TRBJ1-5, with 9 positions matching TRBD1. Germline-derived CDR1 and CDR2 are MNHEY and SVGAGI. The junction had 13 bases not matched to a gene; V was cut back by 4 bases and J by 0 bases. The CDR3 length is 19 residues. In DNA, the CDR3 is TGTGCCAGCAGTTCACAACAGGGGGCCCCTCTTTATAGCAATCAGCCCCAGCATTTT. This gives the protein CASSSQQGAPLYSNQPQHF.

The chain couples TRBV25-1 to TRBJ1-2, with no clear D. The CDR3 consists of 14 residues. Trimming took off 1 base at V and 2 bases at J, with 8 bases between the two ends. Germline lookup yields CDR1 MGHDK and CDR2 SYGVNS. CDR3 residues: CASSESRRNYGYTF. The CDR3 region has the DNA TGTGCCAGCAGTGAATCCCGCCGGAACTATGGCTACACCTTC.

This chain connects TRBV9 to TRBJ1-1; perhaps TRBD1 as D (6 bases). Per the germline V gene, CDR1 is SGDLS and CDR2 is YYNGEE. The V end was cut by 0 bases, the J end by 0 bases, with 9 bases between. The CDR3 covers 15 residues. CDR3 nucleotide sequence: TGTGCCAGCAGCGTAGGAGGACAGCTGAACACTGAAGCTTTCTTT. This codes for CASSVGGQLNTEAFF.

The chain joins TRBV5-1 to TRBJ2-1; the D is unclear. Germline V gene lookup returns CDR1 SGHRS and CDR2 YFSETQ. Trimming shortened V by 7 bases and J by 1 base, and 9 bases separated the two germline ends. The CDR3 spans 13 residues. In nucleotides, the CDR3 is TGCGCCAGCGGGGTCACTTCCTACAATGAGCAGTTCTTC. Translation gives CASGVTSYNEQFF.